The clone carrying this T cell receptor beta chain was seen ten or more times. This specimen comes from a study of T-cell reconstitution after alpha-beta-depleted transplantation in children. Germline V gene sequence: CDR1 DFQATT, CDR2 SNEGSKA (reference sequence). Trimming took off 5 bases at V and 5 bases at J, with 15 bases between the two ends. The CDR3 extends over 14 amino acids. Unique molecular identifiers featured in how the TCRbeta library was prepared. TCRdb recomputed calls from the PCR reads with MiXCR, one row per CDR3 protein. The sample has hundreds of thousands of distinct CDR3 sequences; 16% are singletons.

This TCR was recovered from a human donor who donated a stem cell graft to a child with acute myeloid leukemia. V usage is TRBV20-1 and J usage is TRBJ2-2, with D uncertain. The sequenced sample was PBMCs from the stem cell graft donor, obtained from the stem cell graft. CDR3 nucleotide sequence: TGCAGTGCTGGAATCAGGATGCCGACCGGGGAGCTGTTTTTT. As protein: CSAGIRMPTGELFF.